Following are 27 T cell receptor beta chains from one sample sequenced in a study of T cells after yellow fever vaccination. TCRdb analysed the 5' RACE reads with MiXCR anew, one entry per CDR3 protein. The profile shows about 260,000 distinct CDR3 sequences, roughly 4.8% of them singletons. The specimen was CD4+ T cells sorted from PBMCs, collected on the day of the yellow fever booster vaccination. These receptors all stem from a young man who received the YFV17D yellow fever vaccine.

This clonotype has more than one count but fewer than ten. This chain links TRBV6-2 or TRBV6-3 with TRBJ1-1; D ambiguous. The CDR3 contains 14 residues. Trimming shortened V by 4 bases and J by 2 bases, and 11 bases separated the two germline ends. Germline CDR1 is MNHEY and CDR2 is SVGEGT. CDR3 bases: TGTGCCAGCAGTTCTCATGGATACAACACTGAAGCTTTCTTT. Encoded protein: CASSSHGYNTEAFF.

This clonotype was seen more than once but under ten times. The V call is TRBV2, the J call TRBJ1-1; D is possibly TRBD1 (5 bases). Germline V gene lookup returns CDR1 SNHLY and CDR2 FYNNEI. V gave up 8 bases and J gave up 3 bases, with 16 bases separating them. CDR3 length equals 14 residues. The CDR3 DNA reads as TGTGCCAGCGAGGTGGCGGGGGGACACACTGAAGCTTTCTTT. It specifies CASEVAGGHTEAFF.

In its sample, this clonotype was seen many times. CDR3 nucleotide sequence: TGTGCCAGCAGCTTAGGGGCAGGATCTGACTATGGCTACACCTTC. This codes for CASSLGAGSDYGYTF. The V and J genes are TRBV7-9 and TRBJ1-2; D is uncertain. Trimming stripped 1 base from V and 3 bases from J, with 12 bases between. The CDR3 contains 15 residues. From germline, CDR1 is SEHNR and CDR2 FQNEAQ (reference sequence).

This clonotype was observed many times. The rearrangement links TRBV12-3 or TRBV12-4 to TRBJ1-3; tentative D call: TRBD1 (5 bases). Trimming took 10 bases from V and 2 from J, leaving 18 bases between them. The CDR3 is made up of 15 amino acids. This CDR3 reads CATRRGESPGNTIYF. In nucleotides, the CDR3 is TGTGCCACCCGCCGGGGGGAATCCCCTGGAAACACCATATATTTT.

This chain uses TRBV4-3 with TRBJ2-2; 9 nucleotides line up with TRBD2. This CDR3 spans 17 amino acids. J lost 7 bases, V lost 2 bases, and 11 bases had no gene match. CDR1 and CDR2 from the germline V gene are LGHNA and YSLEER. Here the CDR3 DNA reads TGCGCCAGCAGCCAACACCTAGCGGGATATATTGGCGGGGAGCTGTTTTTT. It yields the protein CASSQHLAGYIGGELFF.

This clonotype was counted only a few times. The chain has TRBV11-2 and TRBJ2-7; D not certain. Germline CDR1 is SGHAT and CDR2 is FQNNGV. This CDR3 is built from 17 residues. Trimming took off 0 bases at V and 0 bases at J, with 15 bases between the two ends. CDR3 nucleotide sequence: TGTGCCAGCAGCTTAGATCGGGTGGGTCTAGGCTCCTACGAGCAGTACTTC. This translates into CASSLDRVGLGSYEQYF.

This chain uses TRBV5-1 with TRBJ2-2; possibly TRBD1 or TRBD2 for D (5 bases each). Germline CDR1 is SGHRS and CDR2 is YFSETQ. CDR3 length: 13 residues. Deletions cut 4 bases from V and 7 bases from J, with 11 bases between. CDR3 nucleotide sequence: TGCGCCAGCAGCAGGGGACGCGGCGGGGAGCTGTTTTTT. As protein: CASSRGRGGELFF. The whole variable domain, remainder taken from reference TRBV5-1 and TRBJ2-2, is KAGVTQTPRYLIKTRGQQVTLSCSPISGHRSVSWYQQTPGQGLQFLFEYFSETQRNKGNFPGRFSGRQFSNSRSEMNVSTLELGDSALYLCASSRGRGGELFFGEGSRLTVL.

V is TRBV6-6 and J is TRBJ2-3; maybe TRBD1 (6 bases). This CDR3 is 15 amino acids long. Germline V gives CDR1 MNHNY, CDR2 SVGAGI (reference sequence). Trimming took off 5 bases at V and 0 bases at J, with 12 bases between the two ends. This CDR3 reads CASSRQETSTDTQYF. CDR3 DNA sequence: TGTGCCAGCAGTCGACAGGAAACTAGCACAGATACGCAGTATTTT.

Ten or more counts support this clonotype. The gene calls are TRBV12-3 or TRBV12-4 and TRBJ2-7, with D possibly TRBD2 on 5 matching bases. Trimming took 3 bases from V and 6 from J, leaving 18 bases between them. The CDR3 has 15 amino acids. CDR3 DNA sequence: TGTGCCAGCAGTTTGGGATCGGAGGAGTTCAGCGAGCAGTACTTC. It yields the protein CASSLGSEEFSEQYF.

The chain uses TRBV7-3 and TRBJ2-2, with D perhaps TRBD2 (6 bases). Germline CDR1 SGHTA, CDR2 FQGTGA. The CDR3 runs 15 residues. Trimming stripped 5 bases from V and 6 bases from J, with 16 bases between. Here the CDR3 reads CASSRSGRLPGELFF. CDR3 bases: TGTGCCAGCAGCAGGTCCGGGAGACTACCCGGGGAGCTGTTTTTT.

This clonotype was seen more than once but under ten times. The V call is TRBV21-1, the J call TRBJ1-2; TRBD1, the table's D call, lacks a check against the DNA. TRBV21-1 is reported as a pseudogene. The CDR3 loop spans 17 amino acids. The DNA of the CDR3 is TGTGCCAGCAGCAAAGCCCCTATATGGACAACTAACTATGGCTACACCTTC. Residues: CASSKAPIWTTNYGYTF.

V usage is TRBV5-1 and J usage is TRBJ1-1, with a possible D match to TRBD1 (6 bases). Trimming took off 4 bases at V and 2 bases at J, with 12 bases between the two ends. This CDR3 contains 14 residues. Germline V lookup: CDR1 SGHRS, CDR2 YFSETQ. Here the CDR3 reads CASSAGHVNTEAFF. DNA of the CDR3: TGCGCCAGCAGCGCGGGACACGTTAACACTGAAGCTTTCTTT.

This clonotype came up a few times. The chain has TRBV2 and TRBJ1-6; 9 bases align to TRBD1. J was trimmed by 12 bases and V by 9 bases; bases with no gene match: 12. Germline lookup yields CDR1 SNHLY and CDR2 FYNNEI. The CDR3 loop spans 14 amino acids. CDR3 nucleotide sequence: TGTGCCAGTGGGGGACAGGGCCAAGGGGGACCCCTCCACTTT. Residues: CASGGQGQGGPLHF.

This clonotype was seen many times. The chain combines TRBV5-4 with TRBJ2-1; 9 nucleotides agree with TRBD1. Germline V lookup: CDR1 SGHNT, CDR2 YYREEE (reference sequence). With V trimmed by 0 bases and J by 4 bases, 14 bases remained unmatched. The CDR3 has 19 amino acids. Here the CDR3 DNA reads TGTGCCAGCAGCTTGGGGTTGGGACAGGGCGCTAAGGGGTACAATGAGCAGTTCTTC. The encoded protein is CASSLGLGQGAKGYNEQFF.

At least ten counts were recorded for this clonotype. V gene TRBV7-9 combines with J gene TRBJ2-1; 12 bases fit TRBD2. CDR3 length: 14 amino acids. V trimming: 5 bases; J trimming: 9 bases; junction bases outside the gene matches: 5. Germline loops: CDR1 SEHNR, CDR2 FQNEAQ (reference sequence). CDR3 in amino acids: CASSGLAGSGEQFF. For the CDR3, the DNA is TGTGCCAGCAGCGGACTAGCGGGGTCGGGTGAGCAGTTCTTC.

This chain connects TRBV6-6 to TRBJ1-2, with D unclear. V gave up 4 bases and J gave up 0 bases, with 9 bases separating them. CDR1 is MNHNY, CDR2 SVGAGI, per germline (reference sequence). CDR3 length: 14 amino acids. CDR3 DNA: TGTGCCAGCAGTTCGGCGATGACTAACTATGGCTACACCTTC. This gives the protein CASSSAMTNYGYTF.

The CDR3: CASSFGQGDAPAFF. CDR3 DNA sequence: TGCGCCAGCAGCTTCGGACAGGGTGACGCTCCGGCTTTCTTT. V is TRBV5-1 and J is TRBJ1-1; 8 positions match TRBD1. The CDR3 is 14 residues long. The V gene's germline CDR1 is SGHRS and CDR2 YFSETQ. With 2 bases clipped from V and 11 bases from J, the junction kept 11 bases outside the gene matches.

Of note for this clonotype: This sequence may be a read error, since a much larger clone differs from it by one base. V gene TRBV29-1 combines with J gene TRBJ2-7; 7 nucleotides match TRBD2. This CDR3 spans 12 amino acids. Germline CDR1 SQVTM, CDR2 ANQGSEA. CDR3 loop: CSVEGPGRGQYF. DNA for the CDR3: TGCAGCGTCGAAGGCCCAGGGAGGGGGCAGTACTTC.

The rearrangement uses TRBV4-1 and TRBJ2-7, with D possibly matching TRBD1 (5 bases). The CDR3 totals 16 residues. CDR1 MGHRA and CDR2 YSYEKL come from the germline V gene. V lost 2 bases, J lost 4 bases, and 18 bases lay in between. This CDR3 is CASSQPPTRDSYEQYF. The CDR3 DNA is TGCGCCAGCAGCCAACCTCCCACCAGGGATAGTTACGAGCAGTACTTC.

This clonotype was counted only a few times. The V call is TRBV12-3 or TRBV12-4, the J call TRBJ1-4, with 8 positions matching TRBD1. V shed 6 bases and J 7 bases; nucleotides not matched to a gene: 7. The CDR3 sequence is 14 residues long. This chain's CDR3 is CASRATGATEKLFF. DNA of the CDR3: TGTGCCAGCAGGGCGACAGGGGCAACTGAAAAACTGTTTTTT.

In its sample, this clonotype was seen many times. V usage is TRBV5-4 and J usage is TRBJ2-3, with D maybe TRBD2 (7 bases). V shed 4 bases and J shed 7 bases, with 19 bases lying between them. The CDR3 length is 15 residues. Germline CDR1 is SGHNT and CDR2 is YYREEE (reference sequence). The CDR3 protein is CASSRGGDQAHTQYF. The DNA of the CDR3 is TGTGCCAGCAGCAGGGGGGGTGACCAAGCGCATACGCAGTATTTT.

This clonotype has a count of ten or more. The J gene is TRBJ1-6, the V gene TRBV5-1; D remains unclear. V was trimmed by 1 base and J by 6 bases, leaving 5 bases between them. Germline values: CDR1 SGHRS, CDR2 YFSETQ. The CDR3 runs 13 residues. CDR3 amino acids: CASSLKANSPLHF. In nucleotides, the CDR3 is TGCGCCAGCAGCTTGAAAGCTAATTCACCCCTCCACTTT.

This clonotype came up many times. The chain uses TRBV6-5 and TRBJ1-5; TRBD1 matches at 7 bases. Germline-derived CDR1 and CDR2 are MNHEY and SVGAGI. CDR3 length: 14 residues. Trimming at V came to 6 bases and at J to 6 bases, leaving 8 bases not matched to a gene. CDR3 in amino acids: CASRRDRYSQPQHF. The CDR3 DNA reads TGTGCCAGCAGGCGGGACAGATACAGTCAGCCCCAGCATTTT.

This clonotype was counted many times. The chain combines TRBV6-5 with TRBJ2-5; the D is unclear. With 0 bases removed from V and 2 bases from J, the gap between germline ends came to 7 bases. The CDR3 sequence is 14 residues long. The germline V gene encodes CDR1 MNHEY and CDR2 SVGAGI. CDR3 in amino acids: CASSYSDGQETQYF. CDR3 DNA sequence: TGTGCCAGCAGTTACTCGGACGGGCAAGAGACCCAGTACTTC.

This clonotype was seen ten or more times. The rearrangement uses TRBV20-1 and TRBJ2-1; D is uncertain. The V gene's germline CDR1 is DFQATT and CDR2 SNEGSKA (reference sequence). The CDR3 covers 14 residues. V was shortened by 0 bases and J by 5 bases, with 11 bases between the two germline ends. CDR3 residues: CSARERVRNNEQFF. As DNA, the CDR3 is TGCAGTGCTAGAGAAAGGGTCCGCAACAATGAGCAGTTCTTC.

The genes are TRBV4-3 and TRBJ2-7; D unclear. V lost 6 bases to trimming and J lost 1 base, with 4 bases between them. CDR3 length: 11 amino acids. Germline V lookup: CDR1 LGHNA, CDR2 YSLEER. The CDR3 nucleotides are TGCGCCAGCAGAGCGTCCTACGAGCAGTACGTC. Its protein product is CASRASYEQYV.

This CDR3 is CASSFLGTGELFF. The CDR3 coding sequence is TGCGCCAGCAGCTTCCTGGGGACCGGGGAGCTGTTTTTT. V gene TRBV5-1 combines with J gene TRBJ2-2; D gene uncertain. Trimming stripped 2 bases from V and 5 bases from J, with 7 bases between. This CDR3 region has 13 residues. Looked up from germline, CDR1 is SGHRS and CDR2 is YFSETQ. The full variable domain, rest sourced from reference TRBV5-1 and TRBJ2-2, is KAGVTQTPRYLIKTRGQQVTLSCSPISGHRSVSWYQQTPGQGLQFLFEYFSETQRNKGNFPGRFSGRQFSNSRSEMNVSTLELGDSALYLCASSFLGTGELFFGEGSRLTVL.